This T cell receptor (beta chain) was profiled in a study of shared clonotypes between healthy human individuals. The wider study: There were three CD4 naive, three CD4 memory, two CD8 naive and one CD8 memory plates per donor. Regarding the study as a whole: What naive subsets generally showed was a larger estimated richness than memory subsets showed.

Comment on this clone: Its antigen remains unidentified.

Naive CD8 cells, CD45RO-negative and positively selected for CCR7, excluded terminally differentiated effector memory CD45RA+ cells. Each PCR replicate from the sorted subsets contained about 200 ng DNA, which is about 30,000 T cell genomes. Sequenced by immunoSEQ multiplex PCR; TCRdb stores in-frame clones only, minus some. The table records some 2.1 million clones, approximately 95% of them present only once. The ends were cut back, 2 bases at V and 7 bases at J, with 9 bases in the middle. Germline V gene data show CDR1 as ENHRY and CDR2 as SYGVKD. The CDR3 contains 12 residues. The sequence was obtained from a man younger than 35 in good health. V usage is TRBV10-3 and J usage is TRBJ2-7; D not certain. The specimen sequenced was naive CD8+ T cells sorted from blood. This chain's CDR3 is CAISEAVWEQYF. As DNA, the CDR3 is TGTGCCATCAGTGAGGCCGTCTGGGAGCAGTACTTC.